This paragraph covers one T cell receptor beta chain sequence. This clone appeared a few times. Its binding antigen is unknown. The record has no base qualities; no much larger clone is one base away. Each donor gave one peripheral blood draw, averaging around 0.11 L, which was collected into heparinised tubes. A BD FACSAria II and a panel including CD45RO, CCR7, CD25, CD127, CD95 and CD27 were used to sort naive, central memory, regulatory and stem cell-like memory CD4+ T cells. Every sorted population had a purity above 95%. PBMCs were isolated right away by Lymphoprep density gradient centrifugation and were stained directly, without culture. Samples were stained and sorted in pairs, with one healthy donor and one patient per experiment, so that batch effects were minimized. This entry comes from a study of beta chain features in type 1 diabetes (dated by TCRdb to 2017 to 2018). In terms of the full investigation: Mean age, gender distribution, total cell number and subset yield did not differ between patients and healthy donors. The study compared TCRB repertoires of sorted circulating CD4+ T cell subsets between recently diagnosed type 1 diabetes patients and matched healthy donors. A total of roughly 110 million sorted cells were examined across all samples, and the number of cells per subset was strongly correlated with RNA yield. Regulatory and stem cell-like memory subsets were isolated from only 8 patients and 8 healthy donors, whereas naive and central memory subsets came from all 28 donors. General findings and caveats noted by the study authors: Because cDNA was sequenced instead of genomic DNA, activated cells with high expression could be over-represented, although the groups did not differ in activation or CD3 levels. The naive, central memory and regulatory TCRB repertoires appeared to resemble one another more closely among patients than among healthy donors. At VDJ recombination sites, patients with type 1 diabetes made fewer insertions and deleted more nucleotides, a pattern implying thymic rearrangement abnormalities. HLA sub-analyses involved small numbers of individuals, so any influence of HLA type on TCRB rearrangement remained unresolved. PCR might favor shorter templates, but patient and control samples were amplified and corrected together, so any skew would affect both groups equally. In all four CD4+ subsets, TCRB CDR3 length was moderately but significantly shorter in type 1 diabetes patients.

The entire amount of isolated RNA was reverse transcribed using the High Capacity cDNA Reverse Transcription Kit, so the sequenced TCRB transcripts were expressed ones. Naive, central memory and regulatory T cell samples underwent deep immunoSEQ sequencing, averaging approximately 3.3 million total reads per sample. Sorted cells were lysed in RLT buffer and RNA was extracted with DNase-treated RNeasy Micro or Mini kits, depending on cell number. Each cell subset was processed separately to prevent cross-contamination, with patient and healthy donor samples processed together. The immunoSEQ multiplex PCR was used to amplify TCRB sequences from cDNA, generating 87-bp fragments that spanned the CDR3 region. Sequencing of the amplicons was performed on the Illumina HiSeq platform. The source study handled its data this way. Synthetic template baselines were used to correct PCR bias computationally, reads within Hamming distance 2 were collapsed, and singletons that could not be merged were discarded. By aligning reads against IMGT, V, D and J genes, CDR3 length, and insertions or deletions at six rearrangement sites were assigned. Within each subset, clonotype counts were normalized to the number of sorted cells before true diversity and Gini coefficients were calculated with the tcR R package. Repertoire sharing was quantified using the overlap coefficient calculated on TCRB nucleotide sequences. Imported from immuneACCESS, the table was reduced by TCRdb to in-frame sequences with V and J called. These copies leave out some clones; in studies compared against another copy, an unresolved V gene accounts for under half, and the cause of the remainder is not known. That table is the source of V, J and clone size, and D and trimming were worked out from the DNA. The sample has over 150,000 clones on record, around 8% of them singletons. 0.65% of the sample rests with the top ten.

V was cut back by 0 bases and J by 5 bases, leaving a gap of 6 bases between them. The germline V gene supplies CDR1 SGHRS and CDR2 YFSETQ. The CDR3, cysteine through phenylalanine, is 12 amino acids long. The only DNA kept is the CDR3, 36 bases in frame from the first base. The sequence is built from TRBV5-1 and TRBJ2-7; the D gene is not confidently resolved. This clonotype was sampled from a man aged 18 to 30 in good health. The sequencing input was central memory CD4+ T cells from blood. DNA sequence: TGCGCCAGCAGCTTGGACACCGACGAGCAGTACTTC. It translates as CASSLDTDEQYF.